In its sample, the clone carrying this TCR beta chain was seen many times. Its target is unknown. Whoever was chosen for sequencing had shown CD8+CD57+ cell expansion by flow cytometry. Each of the patients presented with severe acquired aplastic anemia. Patients had undergone no therapy by the time their blood was sampled. This specimen belongs to a study of CD8+CD57+ T cells in acquired aplastic anemia. For the study at large: Each DNA sample taken from sorted CD4+ and CD8+ cells came to roughly 3.5 ug on average. General study points: In common between the patients and the controls were approximately 30 CD8+ CDR3 sequences.

CDR3 and TCR beta VDJ profiling relied on a genomic DNA template. Each CDR3 protein is one row after TCRdb ran MiXCR on the reads. This sample carries some 120,000 distinct CDR3 sequences, about 40% of them seen once, and the ten largest clones take around 2.7%. This receptor was obtained from a human donor with aplastic anemia. Sequences were obtained from sorted CD4+, CD8+, or CD8+CD57+ T cells (not recorded which) from PBMCs.

CDR3 sequence (DNA): TGTGCCAGTAGTATCATAACAGGGGGTAGCAATCAGCCCCAGCATTTT. This translates into CASSIITGGSNQPQHF. V is TRBV19 and J is TRBJ1-5, with 8 bases that match TRBD1. The J segment lost 0 bases and the V segment lost 3 bases, leaving 4 bases of the junction unmatched. Germline V gene lookup returns CDR1 LNHDA and CDR2 SQIVND (reference sequence). There are 16 residues in the CDR3.